The following is a TCR beta chain sequence with its context. Its cognate antigen is unknown. V lost 8 bases to trimming and J lost 4 bases, with 11 bases between them. From germline, CDR1 is MNHNS and CDR2 SASEGT. There are 12 residues in the CDR3. This specimen comes from a study of cytomegalovirus exposure and HLA in healthy donors. Points from the study as a whole: Among the CMV-associated chains, a few were confirmed in vitro as specific for CMV antigens.

This PCR relied on a set of 60 Vbeta primers and 13 Jbeta primers. The data were produced by immunoSEQ multiplex PCR, yet TCRdb's version contains in-frame clones alone and is incomplete. Found here are more than 150,000 clones, about 79% of them singletons; the top ten hold more than 0.95%. Sequencing was done on a sample of PBMCs. The clonotype was recovered from a girl aged 2 to 10 in good health and CMV-seropositive. The chain combines TRBV6-1 with TRBJ1-1, with a tentative D call TRBD1 (6 bases). For the CDR3, the DNA is TGTGCCAGCCGGGGGGCGGGCACTGAAGCTTTCTTT. Encoded protein: CASRGAGTEAFF.